This entry concerns a single T cell receptor (beta chain). The antigen is unknown. All of the donors were Caucasians in good health. This sample was taken from a study of identical twins. V lost 4 bases and J 6 bases, leaving 9 bases between the germline ends. CDR1 SNHLY and CDR2 FYNNEI come from the germline V gene. CDR3 length equals 13 residues. A universal primer site was added by template switching, and unique molecular identifiers were carried by the cDNA. Using its own MiXCR run on the 5' RACE reads, TCRdb lists one record per CDR3 protein. The data contain around 530,000 distinct CDR3 sequences, roughly 15% of them singletons. General study results and limits: Out-of-frame TCR alpha sharing observed in monozygotic twins exceeded model estimates. Out-of-frame beta chain sequences displayed weaker excess sharing between twins.

The sample also formed part of further work on yellow fever vaccine responses in identical twins.

The sequence derives from a woman aged 18-29 years in good health. Sequencing used CD4+ T cells sorted from blood. This chain uses TRBV2 with TRBJ2-2, with D tentatively TRBD1 (6 bases). In nucleotides, the CDR3 is TGTGCCAGCAGTGGCAGGGGAGCCGGGGAGCTGTTTTTT. It is translated as CASSGRGAGELFF. Full variable domain (rest looked up from reference TRBV2 and TRBJ2-2): EPEVTQTPSHQVTQMGQEVILRCVPISNHLYFYWYRQILGQKVEFLVSFYNNEISEKSEIFDDQFSVERPDGSNFTLKIRSTKLEDSAMYFCASSGRGAGELFFGEGSRLTVL.